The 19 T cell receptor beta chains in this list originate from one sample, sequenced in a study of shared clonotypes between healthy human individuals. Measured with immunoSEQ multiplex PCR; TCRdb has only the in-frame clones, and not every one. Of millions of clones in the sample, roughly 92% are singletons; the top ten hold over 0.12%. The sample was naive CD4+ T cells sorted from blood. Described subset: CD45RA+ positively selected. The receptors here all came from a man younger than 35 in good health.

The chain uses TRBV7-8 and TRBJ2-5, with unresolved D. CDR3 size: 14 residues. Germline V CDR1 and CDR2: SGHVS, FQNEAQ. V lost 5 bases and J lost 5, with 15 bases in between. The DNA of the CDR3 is TGTGCCAGCAGCCTGTTTGCTTTTGGGGAGACCCAGTACTTC. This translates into CASSLFAFGETQYF.

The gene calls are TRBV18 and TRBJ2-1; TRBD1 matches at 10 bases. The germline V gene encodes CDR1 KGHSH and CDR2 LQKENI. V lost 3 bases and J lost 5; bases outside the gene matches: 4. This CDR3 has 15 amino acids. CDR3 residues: CASSPRTGGHNEQFF. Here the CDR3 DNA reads TGTGCCAGCTCACCGCGGACAGGGGGACACAATGAGCAGTTCTTC.

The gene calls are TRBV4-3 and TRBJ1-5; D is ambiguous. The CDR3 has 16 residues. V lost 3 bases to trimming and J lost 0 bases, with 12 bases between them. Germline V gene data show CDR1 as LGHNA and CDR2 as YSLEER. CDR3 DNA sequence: TGCGCCAGCAGCCAGTCTAGGTCGGCTAGCAATCAGCCCCAGCATTTT. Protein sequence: CASSQSRSASNQPQHF.

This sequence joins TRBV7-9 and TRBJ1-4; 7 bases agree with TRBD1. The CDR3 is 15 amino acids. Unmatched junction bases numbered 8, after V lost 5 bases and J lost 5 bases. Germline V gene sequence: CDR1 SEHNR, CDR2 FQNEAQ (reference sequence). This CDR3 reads CASSLKTGLNEKLFF. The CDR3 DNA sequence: TGTGCCAGCAGCCTAAAGACAGGGCTAAATGAAAAACTGTTTTTT.

The CDR3: CASEGGQRNTGELFF. CDR3 nucleotides: TGTGCCAGCGAAGGGGGACAGCGGAACACCGGGGAGCTGTTTTTT. The chain couples TRBV6-1 to TRBJ2-2; 7 nucleotides agree with TRBD1. The germline CDR1 and CDR2 sequences are MNHNS and SASEGT. After removal of 8 bases from V and 1 base from J, the junction contained 7 bases not matched to a gene. The CDR3 runs to 15 residues.

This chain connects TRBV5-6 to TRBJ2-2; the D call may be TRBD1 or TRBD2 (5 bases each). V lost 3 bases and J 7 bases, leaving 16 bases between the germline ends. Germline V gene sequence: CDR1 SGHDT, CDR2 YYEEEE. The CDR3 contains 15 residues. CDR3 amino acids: CASSYWGRTHGELFF. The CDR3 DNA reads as TGTGCCAGCAGCTACTGGGGCAGGACTCACGGGGAGCTGTTTTTT.

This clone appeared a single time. The CDR3 DNA is TGTGCCAGCAGGCCCGGCGGCGGGAACACTGAAGCTTTCTTT. Amino acids: CASRPGGGNTEAFF. This chain joins TRBV28 and TRBJ1-1; D remains ambiguous. V shed 6 bases and J shed 1 base, with 12 bases lying between them. Germline V CDR1 and CDR2: MDHEN, SYDVKM. CDR3 length: 14 amino acids.

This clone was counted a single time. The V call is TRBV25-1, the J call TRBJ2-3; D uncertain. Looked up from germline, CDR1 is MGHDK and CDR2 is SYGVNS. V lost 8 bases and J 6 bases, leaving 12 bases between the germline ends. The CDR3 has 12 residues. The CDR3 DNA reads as TGTGCCAGCGCTACTCTAGGGGATACGCAGTATTTT. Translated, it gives CASATLGDTQYF.

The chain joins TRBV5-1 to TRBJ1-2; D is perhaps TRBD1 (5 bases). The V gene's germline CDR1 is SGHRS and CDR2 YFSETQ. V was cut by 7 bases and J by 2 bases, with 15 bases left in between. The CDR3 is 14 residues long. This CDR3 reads CASQRDGPNYGYTF. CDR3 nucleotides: TGCGCCAGCCAGCGGGACGGTCCCAACTATGGCTACACCTTC.

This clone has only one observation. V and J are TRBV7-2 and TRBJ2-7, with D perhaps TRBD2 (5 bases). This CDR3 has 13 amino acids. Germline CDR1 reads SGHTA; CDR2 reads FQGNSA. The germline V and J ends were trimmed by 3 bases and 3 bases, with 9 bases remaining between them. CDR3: CASSLAEDYEQYF. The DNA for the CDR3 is TGTGCCAGCAGCTTGGCGGAGGACTACGAGCAGTACTTC.

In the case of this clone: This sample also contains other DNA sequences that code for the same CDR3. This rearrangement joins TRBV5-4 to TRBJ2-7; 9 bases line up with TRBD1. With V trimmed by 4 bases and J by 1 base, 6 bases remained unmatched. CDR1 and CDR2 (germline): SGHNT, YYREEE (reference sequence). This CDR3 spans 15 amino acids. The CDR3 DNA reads TGTGCCAGCAGCCTATCCGGGACAGGGTCCTACGAGCAGTACTTC. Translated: CASSLSGTGSYEQYF.

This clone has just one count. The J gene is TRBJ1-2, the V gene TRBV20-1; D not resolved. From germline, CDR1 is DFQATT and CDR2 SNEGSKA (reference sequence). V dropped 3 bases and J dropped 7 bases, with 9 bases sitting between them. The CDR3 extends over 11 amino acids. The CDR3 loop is CSASTGSGYTF. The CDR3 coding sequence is TGCAGTGCTAGTACGGGTAGTGGCTACACCTTC.

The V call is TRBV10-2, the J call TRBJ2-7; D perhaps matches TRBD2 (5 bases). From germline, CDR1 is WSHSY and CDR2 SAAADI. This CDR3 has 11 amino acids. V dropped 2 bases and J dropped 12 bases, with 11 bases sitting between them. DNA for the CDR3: TGCGCCAGCAGTGAGACACGGGAACGGTACTTC. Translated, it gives CASSETRERYF.

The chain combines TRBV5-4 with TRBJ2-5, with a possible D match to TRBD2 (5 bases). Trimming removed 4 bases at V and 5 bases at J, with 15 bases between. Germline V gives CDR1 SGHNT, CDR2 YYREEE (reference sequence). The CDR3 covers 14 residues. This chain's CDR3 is CASSKPARGETQYF. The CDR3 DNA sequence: TGTGCCAGCAGCAAGCCGGCGCGCGGGGAGACCCAGTACTTC.

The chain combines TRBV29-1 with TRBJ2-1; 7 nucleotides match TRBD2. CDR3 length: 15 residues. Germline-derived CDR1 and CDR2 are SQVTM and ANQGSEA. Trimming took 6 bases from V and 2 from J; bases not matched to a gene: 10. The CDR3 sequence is CSVDLRGETYNEQFF. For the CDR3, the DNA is TGCAGCGTGGACCTACGGGGGGAAACCTACAATGAGCAGTTCTTC.

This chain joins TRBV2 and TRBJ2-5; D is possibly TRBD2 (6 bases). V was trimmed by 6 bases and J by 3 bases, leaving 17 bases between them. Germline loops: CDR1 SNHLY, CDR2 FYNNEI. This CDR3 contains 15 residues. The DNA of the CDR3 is TGTGCCAGCAGGAGGCGGAGGGGTGGCGAAGAGACCCAGTACTTC. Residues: CASRRRRGGEETQYF.

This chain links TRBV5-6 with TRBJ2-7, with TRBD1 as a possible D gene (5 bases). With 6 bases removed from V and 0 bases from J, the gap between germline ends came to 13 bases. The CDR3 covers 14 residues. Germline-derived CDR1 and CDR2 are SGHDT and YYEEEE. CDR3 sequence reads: CASTYGAVSYEQYF. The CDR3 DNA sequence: TGTGCCAGCACCTATGGGGCGGTCTCCTACGAGCAGTACTTC.

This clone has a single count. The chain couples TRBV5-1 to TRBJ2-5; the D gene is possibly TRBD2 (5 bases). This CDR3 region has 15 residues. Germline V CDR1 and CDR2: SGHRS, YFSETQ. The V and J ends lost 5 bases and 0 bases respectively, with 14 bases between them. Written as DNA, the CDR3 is TGCGCCAGCAGGTCTAGCCCTACGTACCAAGAGACCCAGTACTTC. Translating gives CASRSSPTYQETQYF.

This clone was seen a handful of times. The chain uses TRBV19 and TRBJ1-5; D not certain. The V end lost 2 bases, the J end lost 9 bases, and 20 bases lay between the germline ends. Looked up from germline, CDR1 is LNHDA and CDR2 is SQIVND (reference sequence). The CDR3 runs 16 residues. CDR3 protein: CASSILSGGGVVPQHF. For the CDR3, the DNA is TGTGCCAGTAGTATACTTTCGGGTGGCGGGGTGGTGCCCCAGCATTTT. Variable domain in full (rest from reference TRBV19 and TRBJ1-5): DGGITQSPKYLFRKEGQNVTLSCEQNLNHDAMYWYRQDPGQGLRLIYYSQIVNDFQKGDIAEGYSVSREKKESFPLTVTSAQKNPTAFYLCASSILSGGGVVPQHFGDGTRLSIL.